Listed below are T cell receptor beta chains from one sample, sequenced in a study of Ad26.COV2.S vaccination and SARS-CoV-2 variants. The method was immunoSEQ multiplex PCR; TCRdb's version includes in-frame clones alone and lacks a portion of them. The repertoire holds about 350,000 clones, roughly 90% seen once, with 6.4% in the top ten. The input for sequencing was peripheral blood, taken in a trial of Ad26.COV2.S vaccine versus placebo. These receptors were taken from a person between 18 and 60 years old who received the Ad26.COV2.S COVID-19 vaccine or a placebo. Both conserved end residues are part of each CDR3. The D gene is left open where the match is weak. Some rows mark clone size as missing; the rest say once, few, many or name a class of expanded clone.

CDR3	DNA	V	J	size	D
CASSQTGVTQYF	TGTGCCAGCAGCCAGACCGGAGTTACGCAGTATTTT	TRBV3-1/TRBV3-2	TRBJ2-3	once	.
CASSPGLAGAKTDTQYF	TGTGCCAGCAGCCCGGGACTAGCGGGGGCCAAGACAGATACGCAGTATTTT	TRBV5-4	TRBJ2-3	.	TRBD2
CSVQGWEGPDTQYF	TGCAGCGTTCAGGGGTGGGAAGGCCCAGATACGCAGTATTTT	TRBV29-1	TRBJ2-3	.	.
CASTVGLGGETQYF	TGTGCCAGCACCGTCGGCCTCGGAGGGGAGACCCAGTACTTC	TRBV6-5	TRBJ2-5	.	.
CASSRRPAIGNTIYF	TGTGCCAGCAGCCGCCGTCCGGCAATTGGAAACACCATATATTTT	TRBV7-2	TRBJ1-3	.	.
CASSLAVLGPNSYEQYF	TGTGCCAGCAGCTTAGCCGTACTGGGACCGAATTCCTACGAGCAGTACTTC	TRBV7-8	TRBJ2-7	.	.
CASRPLGQSGGEQYF	TGCGCCAGCAGACCTCTGGGACAGAGCGGCGGCGAGCAGTACTTC	TRBV4-1	TRBJ2-7	once	TRBD1
CASIPGGPGANVLTF	TGCGCCAGCATACCCGGGGGGCCCGGGGCCAACGTCCTGACTTTC	TRBV5-1	TRBJ2-6	.	.
CASSLILLAGSEQFF	TGTGCCAGCAGCTTAATACTACTAGCGGGATCTGAGCAGTTCTTC	TRBV7-8	TRBJ2-1	.	TRBD2
CASRMNSGTEAFF	TGCGCCAGCAGGATGAATAGCGGCACTGAAGCTTTCTTT	TRBV4-3	TRBJ1-1	.	.
CAWREVERQAFF	TGTGCCTGGAGGGAAGTGGAACGACAAGCTTTCTTT	TRBV30	TRBJ1-1	.	.
CASSQRGGSHTGELFF	TGCGCCAGCAGCCAACGAGGAGGATCTCACACCGGGGAGCTGTTTTTT	TRBV4-3	TRBJ2-2	.	.
CAISEGTGDDGPGELFF	TGTGCCATCAGTGAGGGGACAGGGGATGATGGTCCCGGGGAGCTGTTTTTT	TRBV10-3	TRBJ2-2	.	TRBD1
CASSSTPYNEQFF	TGTGCCAGCAGCTCTACCCCATACAATGAGCAGTTCTTC	TRBV7-3	TRBJ2-1	once	.
CASSLSGGYVEQFF	TGTGCCAGCAGCTTAAGCGGGGGGTACGTTGAGCAGTTCTTC	TRBV11-3	TRBJ2-1	once	TRBD2
CASSYSGRSNEQFF	TGTGCCAGCAGTTACTCGGGTCGCTCCAATGAGCAGTTCTTC	TRBV6-6	TRBJ2-1	.	.
CASSVDQDRANTEAFF	TGTGCCAGCAGCGTAGATCAGGACAGGGCGAACACTGAAGCTTTCTTT	TRBV9	TRBJ1-1	.	TRBD1
CASSELGAGVSPLHF	TGTGCCAGCAGTGAATTGGGGGCAGGGGTTTCACCCCTCCACTTT	TRBV25-1	TRBJ1-6	.	.
CASSSIPMDGYTF	TGTGCCAGCAGCTCGATTCCGATGGATGGCTACACCTTC	TRBV11-2	TRBJ1-2	.	.
CASSVGTGDAYEQYF	TGTGCCAGCAGTGTTGGGACAGGGGACGCCTACGAGCAGTACTTC	TRBV28	TRBJ2-7	.	TRBD1
CASSPQSQGPAALETQYF	TGTGCCAGCAGTCCGCAATCCCAGGGGCCAGCGGCCTTGGAGACCCAGTACTTC	TRBV6-6	TRBJ2-5	.	.
CASTGTGNLEYF	TGTGCCAGCACCGGGACAGGAAACCTAGAGTACTTC	TRBV28	TRBJ2-7	.	TRBD1
CASSPTGGKPYEQYF	TGTGCCAGCAGCCCGACAGGGGGGAAACCTTACGAGCAGTACTTC	TRBV5-4	TRBJ2-7	.	TRBD1
CASGLVIRAAALQYGYTF	TGTGCTAGTGGTTTGGTCATTCGGGCCGCGGCGCTCCAGTATGGCTACACCTTC	TRBV12-5	TRBJ1-2	.	.
CASSSTGGLLETQYF	TGTGCCAGCAGCTCGACAGGGGGCCTTTTAGAGACCCAGTACTTC	TRBV5-4	TRBJ2-5	.	TRBD1
CASSLGQNTGELFF	TGTGCTAGCAGCTTGGGGCAGAACACCGGGGAGCTGTTTTTT	TRBV7-7	TRBJ2-2	.	.
CASSQPGQSASPLHF	TGCGCCAGCAGCCAACCGGGACAGTCGGCTTCGCCCCTCCACTTT	TRBV5-1	TRBJ1-6	.	TRBD1
CASRTPQRDRGTDTQYF	TGTGCCAGCAGGACCCCCCAACGGGACAGGGGCACAGATACGCAGTATTTT	TRBV27	TRBJ2-3	.	TRBD1
CASSETGQEQYF	TGTGCCAGCAGTGAAACTGGGCAGGAGCAGTACTTC	TRBV6-1	TRBJ2-7	.	.
CASSFGIAGGTDTQYF	TGTGCCAGCAGTTTTGGTATAGCGGGGGGCACAGATACGCAGTATTTT	TRBV28	TRBJ2-3	.	TRBD2
CASSIVGASAYEQYF	TGTGCCAGTAGTATTGTTGGGGCGTCGGCCTACGAGCAGTACTTC	TRBV19	TRBJ2-7	few	.
CASSPRTSGTGELFF	TGTGCCAGCAGCCCGCGGACTAGCGGCACCGGGGAGCTGTTTTTT	TRBV9	TRBJ2-2	.	TRBD2
CASPERSNQPQHF	TGTGCCAGCCCCGAGAGGAGCAATCAGCCCCAGCATTTT	TRBV2	TRBJ1-5	.	.
CASRGDSTGNTEAFF	TGTGCCAGCAGGGGGGACAGTACAGGCAACACTGAAGCTTTCTTT	TRBV2	TRBJ1-1	.	TRBD1
CASSSTGDEQFF	TGTGCCAGCAGCTCCACAGGGGATGAGCAGTTCTTC	TRBV5-4	TRBJ2-1	.	TRBD1
CSVEIPREETGGDETQYF	TGCAGCGTTGAAATTCCTCGTGAGGAGACAGGGGGCGACGAGACCCAGTACTTC	TRBV29-1	TRBJ2-5	.	TRBD1